This is a list of T cell receptor beta chains from one sample in a study of cytomegalovirus exposure and HLA in healthy donors. Sequenced by immunoSEQ multiplex PCR; TCRdb stores in-frame clones only, minus some. The table shows about 170,000 clones, with roughly 70% occurring only once. The sequenced sample was PBMCs. These receptor sequences come from a girl under 18 in good health and CMV-seronegative. The CDR3 runs from the conserved cysteine through the conserved F or W. A D gene is named only where the DNA matches it firmly. Part of the rows lack a size; the others show once, few, many or a class for expanded clones.

TRBV15	few	.	TRBJ1-5	CATSRGFQDNNQPQHF
TRBV30	few	.	TRBJ1-1	CAWSSMGGRGAFF
TRBV6-1	.	TRBD1	TRBJ1-5	CASRTTGGNQPQHF
TRBV19	.	.	TRBJ2-2	CASARQRNTGELFF
TRBV6-4	.	.	TRBJ2-1	CASSGERGGEQFF
TRBV19	few	.	TRBJ2-1	CASRQDRSSYNEQFF
TRBV4-1	.	TRBD2	TRBJ2-1	CASSQEVAGGHYEQFF
TRBV6-6	once	.	TRBJ1-4	CASTQTVPNEKLFF
TRBV13	.	TRBD2	TRBJ2-5	CASSPGLAGEGEETQYF
TRBV7-2	.	TRBD2	TRBJ2-5	CASSLETSGKTQYF
TRBV6-1	few	.	TRBJ1-2	CASSPSGNYGYTF
TRBV6-4	few	TRBD1	TRBJ2-3	CATTPGAGGEDTQYF
TRBV6-1	.	TRBD2	TRBJ2-5	CATSGRKETQYF
TRBV18	once	TRBD1	TRBJ2-7	CASSPGTGSWNEQYF
TRBV10-1	few	TRBD1	TRBJ2-2	CASSAGGDTGELFF
TRBV9	.	TRBD2	TRBJ2-3	CASSVASSGGAQGTQYF
TRBV5-1	.	.	TRBJ2-5	CASSSLVARGETQYF
TRBV5-6	few	.	TRBJ2-7	CASSLPGLIAEQYF
TRBV9	.	TRBD2	TRBJ2-1	CASSAGTSRHEQFF
TRBV29-1	.	.	TRBJ1-2	CSASDSTLANYGYTF
TRBV27	.	TRBD1	TRBJ2-5	CASSYRQGDQETQYF
TRBV9	.	TRBD1	TRBJ2-6	CASSLTGVLSGANVLTF
TRBV1	once	.	TRBJ2-5	CTRAERDNSRQETQYF
TRBV6-1	few	.	TRBJ1-5	CASSERRGWHQPQHF
TRBV25-1	.	.	TRBJ1-2	CASSSGTYGYTF
TRBV7-2	.	TRBD2	TRBJ2-1	CASSSSGGTTNYNEQFF
TRBV25-1	.	TRBD1	TRBJ2-2	CASIRTGETGELFF
TRBV5-1	.	TRBD1	TRBJ1-3	CASSSTGGSGNTIYF
TRBV19	.	TRBD1	TRBJ1-2	CASSQSATGGGYTF
TRBV29-1	once	TRBD2	TRBJ2-7	CSVVGTSSYEQYF
TRBV6-5	.	.	TRBJ2-2	CASSELSWTGELFF
TRBV7-9	.	.	TRBJ2-3	CASTSDGGLTDTQYF
TRBV7-9	.	.	TRBJ2-7	CASSLVQGVDEQYF
TRBV30	once	.	TRBJ1-5	CAWSSTQDSYYQPQHF
TRBV5-1	.	TRBD2	TRBJ2-5	CASRVGLAGGQETQYF
TRBV7-8	.	.	TRBJ1-6	CASSLRQGKGSPLHF
TRBV18	.	.	TRBJ1-3	CASSPSNQGNTIYF
TRBV7-6	.	TRBD1	TRBJ2-4	CASSSGTDKNIQYF
TRBV7-9	.	TRBD1	TRBJ2-5	CASSLGPGGQETQYF
TRBV5-6	.	TRBD1	TRBJ1-4	CASSTGVGEKLFF
TRBV27	.	TRBD1	TRBJ1-1	CASSLSLLRDRGVGPEAFF
TRBV5-1	.	.	TRBJ1-6	CASSLESGDGSPLHF
TRBV4-1	.	.	TRBJ2-2	CASSRVGDTGELFF
TRBV4-1	.	.	TRBJ2-7	CASSPQGSYEQYF
TRBV5-1	.	.	TRBJ2-5	CASSQTGQPPETQYF
TRBV18	.	TRBD2	TRBJ2-1	CASSPPGLAGGVNNEQFF
TRBV4-1	.	TRBD1	TRBJ1-2	CASSLEQGNYGYTF
TRBV6-6	once	.	TRBJ1-2	CASSYSTTDYGYTF
TRBV11-2	.	.	TRBJ2-2	CASSLLGGSDTGELFF
TRBV29-1	.	TRBD1	TRBJ2-1	CSIEPTGMPYNEQFF
TRBV19	.	TRBD1	TRBJ1-2	CASRDTGGGSPNYGYTF
TRBV29-1	.	TRBD1	TRBJ2-1	CSVRTGVNEQFF
TRBV7-2	.	.	TRBJ1-1	CAAIPREVYTEAFF